The 17 T cell receptor beta chains reported below all come from one sample, sequenced in a study of vaccination effects on CD4 cells after COVID-19. Expansion with viral peptide pools was applied to antigen-specific CD4+ T cells by the ViraFEST assay prior to sequencing. Culturing for 10 days preceded CD4+ T cell isolation. None of these healthy vaccinees had been infected with SARS-CoV-2 before vaccination. TCRdb keeps only in-frame clones here, not all; method: immunoSEQ multiplex PCR. The top ten clones hold 2.5% to 3% of a sample with tens of thousands of clones, around 76% of them seen once. These TCRs' antigens remain unknown. The sample was CD4+ T cells from PBMCs cultured with HCoV-NL63 spike peptides, taken before COVID-19 vaccination. These receptors came from a human donor who received a COVID-19 vaccine.

This clone has only one observation. The chain has TRBV6-5 and TRBJ2-7; possibly TRBD2 for D (7 bases). Germline V lookup: CDR1 MNHEY, CDR2 SVGAGI. Trimming left V 7 bases short and J 6 bases short, with 16 bases between. CDR3 size: 13 residues. CDR3 sequence reads: CASTEGGRVEQYV. The CDR3 bases are TGTGCCAGCACCGAAGGGGGGAGGGTCGAGCAGTACGTC.

The CDR3 sequence is CASSSGSMNTEAFF. CDR3 DNA sequence: TGCGCCAGCAGCTCGGGCAGTATGAACACTGAAGCTTTCTTT. The chain uses TRBV5-1 and TRBJ1-1; no clear D. Germline V lookup: CDR1 SGHRS, CDR2 YFSETQ. This CDR3 is 14 amino acids long. The V and J ends lost 3 bases and 0 bases respectively, with 9 bases between them.

V and J are TRBV6-1 and TRBJ1-2; D gene uncertain. Looked up from germline, CDR1 is MNHNS and CDR2 is SASEGT. The CDR3 runs 14 residues. Trimming took off 0 bases at V and 1 base at J, with 6 bases between the two ends. The CDR3 DNA reads TGTGCCAGCAGTGAAGCGCACGTTAACTATGGCTACACCTTC. Amino acid sequence: CASSEAHVNYGYTF.

The chain carries TRBV3-1 (or the pseudogene TRBV3-2) and TRBJ1-1; D possibly corresponds to TRBD1 (6 bases). The CDR3 covers 16 residues. V dropped 5 bases and J dropped 6 bases, with 22 bases sitting between them. Germline V gene sequence: CDR1 LGHDT, CDR2 YNNKEL (reference sequence). The CDR3 DNA sequence: TGTGCCAGCAGCGTTAGGGGGACGACCAAACGGGCTGAAGCTTTCTTT. Its protein is CASSVRGTTKRAEAFF.

The chain carries TRBV6-5 and TRBJ2-7, with D perhaps being TRBD1 or TRBD2 (5 bases each). Germline V gene data show CDR1 as MNHEY and CDR2 as SVGAGI. The CDR3 has 15 residues. V was shortened by 6 bases and J by 0 bases, with 15 bases between the two germline ends. The CDR3 DNA follows: TGTGCCAGCAGCCTGGGTCGTGGGGGCTCCTACGAGCAGTACGTC. Residues: CASSLGRGGSYEQYV.

This clone has just a few counts. The gene calls are TRBV19 and TRBJ2-1; unclear D gene. The CDR3 length is 16 residues. Germline V lookup: CDR1 LNHDA, CDR2 SQIVND (reference sequence). V was cut by 3 bases and J by 4 bases, with 16 bases left in between. The CDR3 coding sequence is TGTGCCAGTAGTATCGTCCTAGATCCCATGTACAATGAGCAGTTCTTC. The encoded protein is CASSIVLDPMYNEQFF.

This rearrangement joins TRBV3-1 (or the pseudogene TRBV3-2) to TRBJ2-5; 7 positions match TRBD2. Germline V gene data show CDR1 as LGHDT and CDR2 as YNNKEL (reference sequence). The CDR3 totals 15 residues. V lost 4 bases to trimming and J lost 5 bases; unmatched junction nucleotides: 10. CDR3 sequence reads: CASSPMGVRGETQYF. The CDR3 bases are TGTGCCAGCAGCCCCATGGGGGTGCGGGGGGAGACCCAGTACTTC.

The chain links TRBV19 to TRBJ2-5, with D possibly TRBD2 on 5 matching bases. CDR3 length: 14 amino acids. CDR1 LNHDA and CDR2 SQIVND come from the germline V gene (reference sequence). The germline V and J ends were trimmed by 5 bases and 1 base, with 11 bases remaining between them. In nucleotides, the CDR3 is TGTGCCAGTAGTCCCCGGACTGCCCAAGAGACCCAGTACTTC. Translating it yields CASSPRTAQETQYF. Combining the CDR3 with reference TRBV19 and TRBJ2-5 gives the whole variable domain DGGITQSPKYLFRKEGQNVTLSCEQNLNHDAMYWYRQDPGQGLRLIYYSQIVNDFQKGDIAEGYSVSREKKESFPLTVTSAQKNPTAFYLCASSPRTAQETQYFGPGTRLLVL.

The chain couples TRBV10-2 to TRBJ1-1; no firm D call. The V end lost 11 bases, the J end lost 0 bases, and 16 bases lay between the germline ends. The CDR3 runs 14 residues. Germline loops: CDR1 WSHSY, CDR2 SAAADI. CDR3 sequence reads: CAAPVRRVNTEAFF. CDR3 sequence (DNA): TGCGCCGCCCCTGTTCGGCGGGTGAACACTGAAGCTTTCTTT.

V usage is TRBV9 and J usage is TRBJ2-3, with 7 positions matching TRBD2. Trimming took 0 bases from V and 0 from J; bases not matched to a gene: 16. The CDR3 totals 20 residues. The germline CDR1 and CDR2 sequences are SGDLS and YYNGEE. Written as DNA, the CDR3 is TGTGCCAGCAGCGTAGCAGCTGGGGGGGAGTGGCGCTACAGCACAGATACGCAGTATTTT. Amino acid sequence: CASSVAAGGEWRYSTDTQYF.

The chain uses TRBV4-1 and TRBJ2-1; TRBD1 or TRBD2 may be the D gene (5 bases each). This CDR3 has 15 amino acids. V lost 7 bases to trimming and J lost 5 bases, with 18 bases between them. Germline V gives CDR1 MGHRA, CDR2 YSYEKL. DNA of the CDR3: TGCGCCAGCACCCAGGGAGACGTGGGGAACAATGAGCAGTTCTTC. As protein: CASTQGDVGNNEQFF.

This sequence joins TRBV7-3 and TRBJ2-7; D remains unclear. This CDR3 is built from 13 residues. Germline V lookup: CDR1 SGHTA, CDR2 FQGTGA. V dropped 2 bases and J dropped 4 bases, with 9 bases sitting between them. CDR3 in DNA: TGTGCCAGCAGCTTATCAAACGGTTACGAGCAGTACGTC. It yields the protein CASSLSNGYEQYV.

J is TRBJ1-5 and V is TRBV9; TRBD1 is a possible D gene (6 bases). V gave up 4 bases and J gave up 2 bases, with 16 bases separating them. Germline values: CDR1 SGDLS, CDR2 YYNGEE. There are 16 residues in the CDR3. DNA for the CDR3: TGTGCCAGCAGCCCATCAGGGGAAATTGGCAATCAGCCCCAGCATTTT. This codes for CASSPSGEIGNQPQHF.

The rearrangement links TRBV19 to TRBJ1-5, with 8 bases that match TRBD1. Germline CDR1 LNHDA, CDR2 SQIVND (reference sequence). V lost 1 base and J lost 3; bases outside the gene matches: 2. CDR3 size: 15 residues. The CDR3 loop reads CASSIGQGLNQPQHF. In nucleotides, the CDR3 is TGTGCCAGTAGTATAGGACAGGGGCTCAATCAGCCCCAGCATTTT.

This chain uses TRBV24-1 with TRBJ2-2; no clear D. The V gene lost 1 base and the J gene lost 7 bases, with 6 bases spanning the gap. Germline values: CDR1 KGHDR, CDR2 SFDVKD. This CDR3 is 13 amino acids long. Here the CDR3 reads CATSDFGVGELFF. The CDR3 DNA is TGTGCCACCAGTGATTTTGGAGTCGGGGAGCTGTTTTTT.

A single count supports this clone. The rearrangement links TRBV27 to TRBJ2-2, with D perhaps matching TRBD1 or TRBD2 (5 bases each). Germline V CDR1 and CDR2: MNHEY, SMNVEV (reference sequence). The V end was cut by 7 bases, the J end by 4 bases, with 16 bases between. This CDR3 has 15 amino acids. The CDR3 coding sequence is TGTGCCAGCACCCCCCGGCCAGGGAGCACCGGGGAGCTGTTTTTT. This gives the protein CASTPRPGSTGELFF.

The chain joins TRBV24-1 to TRBJ1-1; D may be TRBD1 (5 bases). V dropped 7 bases and J dropped 1 base, with 9 bases sitting between them. The CDR3 loop spans 13 amino acids. CDR1 is KGHDR and CDR2 is SFDVKD in the germline V gene. CDR3 residues: CATRDTWNTEAFF. CDR3 nucleotide sequence: TGTGCCACCAGGGACACCTGGAACACTGAAGCTTTCTTT.